These 27 T cell receptor beta chains were all obtained from the same sample, sequenced in a study of blood T cells in healthy people across ages. Together with a sample-barcoded 5' primer, a J-beta primer mix was included in a second PCR lasting about 7 to 12 cycles. TCRdb recomputed calls from the 5' RACE reads with MiXCR, one row per CDR3 protein. The table records about 1,500,000 distinct CDR3 sequences, 42% of them present only once. The sample consisted of blood. The receptor set was obtained from a woman in her late teens or twenties in good health.

The J gene is TRBJ2-3, the V gene TRBV7-9; 8 nucleotides line up with TRBD2. This CDR3 has 17 amino acids. CDR1 and CDR2 from the germline V gene are SEHNR and FQNEAQ (reference sequence). With V trimmed by 3 bases and J by 3 bases, 11 bases remained unmatched. CDR3: CASSFLAGTPRTDTQYF. Here the CDR3 DNA reads TGTGCCAGCAGCTTTTTAGCGGGGACTCCTAGAACAGATACGCAGTATTTT.

This clonotype was recorded many times. This rearrangement joins TRBV10-3 to TRBJ2-1, with no clear D. V lost 0 bases and J 9 bases, leaving 12 bases between the germline ends. From germline, CDR1 is ENHRY and CDR2 SYGVKD. The CDR3 contains 14 residues. Here the CDR3 DNA reads TGTGCCATCAGTGAGTCGGCGCGCCGGGCTGAGCAGTTCTTC. This sequence encodes CAISESARRAEQFF.

This clonotype was picked up many times. The V and J genes are TRBV5-1 and TRBJ2-7, with D perhaps TRBD1 (5 bases). The V gene lost 2 bases and the J gene lost 2 bases, with 14 bases spanning the gap. Germline CDR1 SGHRS, CDR2 YFSETQ. This CDR3 comprises 15 residues. The CDR3 nucleotides read TGCGCCAGCAGCTTTTCTACAGGAGACACCTACGAGCAGTACTTC. Its translation is CASSFSTGDTYEQYF.

In the case of this clonotype: A read error may produce the germline difference seen at one junction end. The chain employs TRBV20-1 and TRBJ2-7; D possibly corresponds to TRBD2 (5 bases). The CDR3 sequence is 10 residues long. The germline V gene encodes CDR1 DFQATT and CDR2 SNEGSKA (reference sequence). The CDR3 loop is CSTRVQEQYF. As DNA, the CDR3 is TGCAGTACTAGAGTTCAGGAGCAGTACTTC.

The chain couples TRBV20-1 to TRBJ1-1, with D unresolved. In germline, CDR1 is DFQATT, CDR2 SNEGSKA (reference sequence). The CDR3 totals 14 residues. Between the trimmed V and J ends, which lost 8 bases and 5 bases, there was a span of 21 bases. The CDR3 sequence: CSFQSSVIGTEAFF. CDR3 sequence (DNA): TGCAGTTTTCAATCCTCGGTTATAGGAACTGAAGCTTTCTTT.

The gene calls are TRBV5-4 and TRBJ2-3; possible D gene TRBD1, 5 bases. V was cut by 4 bases and J by 0 bases, with 12 bases left in between. Looked up from germline, CDR1 is SGHNT and CDR2 is YYREEE (reference sequence). The CDR3 has 15 residues. The CDR3 here is CASSKDKASTDTQYF. The CDR3 region has the DNA TGTGCCAGCAGCAAGGACAAAGCTAGCACAGATACGCAGTATTTT.

This clonotype was observed a handful of times. This chain links TRBV7-2 with TRBJ2-5; D is undetermined. There are 13 residues in the CDR3. Trimming took off 8 bases at V and 5 bases at J, with 15 bases between the two ends. Germline lookup yields CDR1 SGHTA and CDR2 FQGNSA. The CDR3 DNA is TGTGCCAGCCGCGCCGCGTCGGCGGAGACCCAGTACTTC. Its protein is CASRAASAETQYF.

The chain has TRBV20-1 and TRBJ2-1; 8 bases match TRBD1. The CDR3 runs 12 residues. Per germline, CDR1 DFQATT and CDR2 SNEGSKA (reference sequence). After removal of 7 bases from V and 9 bases from J, the junction contained 8 bases not matched to a gene. The CDR3: CSVTGATSEQFF. The CDR3 coding sequence is TGCAGTGTGACAGGGGCTACGAGTGAGCAGTTCTTC.

The chain employs TRBV6-6 and TRBJ1-4; the D is unclear. Germline V CDR1 and CDR2: MNHNY, SVGAGI (reference sequence). CDR3 length: 16 amino acids. V lost 2 bases to trimming and J lost 8 bases, with 18 bases between them. CDR3 region: CASSYPMAGAGEKLFF. The DNA for the CDR3 is TGTGCCAGCAGTTACCCGATGGCGGGCGCCGGGGAAAAACTGTTTTTT.

As regards this clonotype: An end of the junction does not agree with germline; a read error may underlie this. This rearrangement joins TRBV7-9 to TRBJ2-5, with D unclear. The DNA end favors TRBJ2-7, so the J call may be wrong. Looked up from germline, CDR1 is SEHNR and CDR2 is FQNEAQ (reference sequence). The CDR3 contains 12 residues. This CDR3 is CAGSLSGYEQYF. DNA for the CDR3: TGTGCCGGCAGCTTATCCGGCTACGAGCAGTACTTC.

V is TRBV7-3 and J is TRBJ1-2; no clear D gene. Trimming pared 6 bases from V and 6 bases from J, leaving 14 bases between. The CDR3 runs 13 residues. CDR1 is SGHTA and CDR2 is FQGTGA in the germline V gene. The CDR3 DNA reads as TGTGCCAGCAGAGCTGGTCTCATGGATGGCTACACCTTC. It yields the protein CASRAGLMDGYTF. Using reference TRBV7-3 and TRBJ1-2 for the parts outside the CDR3, the full variable domain is GAGVSQTPSNKVTEKGKYVELRCDPISGHTALYWYRQSLGQGPEFLIYFQGTGAADDSGLPNDRFFAVRPEGSVSTLKIQRTERGDSAVYLCASRAGLMDGYTFGSGTRLTVV.

The table lists this clonotype with a few counts. V and J are TRBV9 and TRBJ2-1; either TRBD1 or TRBD2 may supply D (5 bases each). The length of the CDR3 is 15 residues. Looked up from germline, CDR1 is SGDLS and CDR2 is YYNGEE. V lost 4 bases, J lost 7 bases, and 18 bases lay in between. The CDR3 sequence is CASSHEPGPRNEQFF. The CDR3 DNA reads TGTGCCAGCAGCCACGAACCGGGGCCCCGGAATGAGCAGTTCTTC.

The rearrangement links TRBV12-3 or TRBV12-4 to TRBJ1-2, with 8 nucleotides matching TRBD1. The V segment lost 1 base and the J segment 8 bases; nucleotides outside the gene matches: 12. The CDR3 has 16 residues. The chain's CDR3 is CASSLGGGQGTKGYTF. The CDR3 nucleotides are TGTGCCAGCAGTTTAGGCGGTGGACAGGGAACAAAAGGCTACACCTTC.

This clonotype has just a few counts. The CDR3 nucleotides are TGTGCCAGCAGTTTAGCGGGGCAGGGAGGAAATCAGCCCCAGCATTTT. This encodes CASSLAGQGGNQPQHF. The chain joins TRBV27 to TRBJ1-5; the D gene is possibly TRBD1 (5 bases). Germline-derived CDR1 and CDR2 are MNHEY and SMNVEV (reference sequence). The CDR3 has 16 residues. The V and J ends lost 2 bases and 4 bases respectively, with 15 bases between them.

The gene calls are TRBV5-1 and TRBJ2-2; 11 nucleotides agree with TRBD2. CDR1 and CDR2 (germline): SGHRS, YFSETQ. The CDR3 totals 14 residues. The V and J ends lost 10 bases and 1 base, in that order; junction bases with no gene match: 3. As DNA, the CDR3 is TGCGCCTCCGGACTAGCGGGGAACACCGGGGAGCTGTTTTTT. Its protein is CASGLAGNTGELFF.

The sample holds a few counts of this clonotype. This sequence joins TRBV4-1 and TRBJ1-4, with D perhaps matching TRBD1 (5 bases). Looked up from germline, CDR1 is MGHRA and CDR2 is YSYEKL. The CDR3 totals 15 residues. Trimming pared 4 bases from V and 0 bases from J, leaving 9 bases between. CDR3 bases: TGCGCCAGCAGCCTCCGGGACTCAACTAATGAAAAACTGTTTTTT. Residues: CASSLRDSTNEKLFF.

The CDR3 protein is CASSVINPGTLGGEQFF. The CDR3 coding sequence is TGTGCCAGCAGTGTCATAAACCCCGGGACCCTTGGGGGAGAGCAGTTCTTC. The chain combines TRBV2 with TRBJ2-1; D possibly uses TRBD1 or TRBD2 (5 bases each). Germline lookup yields CDR1 SNHLY and CDR2 FYNNEI. This CDR3 region has 17 residues. The V end was cut by 4 bases, the J end by 10 bases, with 26 bases between.

As regards this clonotype: The junction and the germline gene differ at one end; a read error may be behind it. The chain couples TRBV25-1 to TRBJ2-1; 9 nucleotides line up with TRBD2. CDR1 and CDR2 from the germline V gene are MGHDK and SYGVNS. The CDR3 runs to 14 residues. For the CDR3, the DNA is TGTGCCGGCAGTTTTAGCGGGAGTATCAATGAGCAGTTCTTC. Encoded protein: CAGSFSGSINEQFF.

The CDR3 protein is CASIEGLAGVEQFF. DNA of the CDR3: TGTGCCAGCATTGAAGGACTAGCGGGTGTTGAGCAGTTCTTC. The rearrangement uses TRBV12-3 or TRBV12-4 and TRBJ2-1; 11 positions agree with TRBD2. Trimming cost V 7 bases and J 9 bases; bases outside gene matches: 8. The CDR3 spans 14 residues.

This chain uses TRBV20-1 with TRBJ2-3; TRBD2 matches 13 bases. This CDR3 is built from 16 residues. Germline V gene lookup returns CDR1 DFQATT and CDR2 SNEGSKA (reference sequence). The junction had 7 bases not matched to a gene; V was cut back by 4 bases and J by 3 bases. The CDR3 sequence: CSANRTSGSRTDTQYF. CDR3 nucleotide sequence: TGCAGTGCTAATCGGACTAGCGGGAGTAGGACAGATACGCAGTATTTT.

The chain recombines TRBV7-2 with TRBJ2-1; possibly TRBD2 for D (6 bases). CDR1 and CDR2 (germline): SGHTA, FQGNSA. V dropped 1 base and J dropped 13 bases, with 26 bases sitting between them. This CDR3 has 17 residues. The CDR3 here is CASSLGLGSTRIGEQFF. DNA for the CDR3: TGTGCCAGCAGCTTAGGTTTGGGATCGACTAGAATCGGGGAACAGTTCTTC.

The chain joins TRBV4-1 to TRBJ1-2; perhaps TRBD1 as D (5 bases). The CDR3 is 15 amino acids. Germline-derived CDR1 and CDR2 are MGHRA and YSYEKL. V dropped 4 bases and J dropped 4 bases, with 16 bases sitting between them. In nucleotides, the CDR3 is TGCGCCAGCAGCCCAACGGGAGGGGTGGCCTATGGCTACACCTTC. Residues: CASSPTGGVAYGYTF.

V gene TRBV20-1 combines with J gene TRBJ2-7; D unclear. CDR3 size: 12 residues. The germline V and J ends were trimmed by 3 bases and 4 bases, with 10 bases remaining between them. The germline gives CDR1 DFQATT, CDR2 SNEGSKA (reference sequence). CDR3 region: CSARGKVYEQYF. CDR3 sequence (DNA): TGCAGTGCTAGGGGAAAAGTTTACGAGCAGTACTTC.

Note on this clonotype: One junction end disagrees with the germline gene, perhaps due to a read error. The rearrangement joins TRBV3-1 to TRBJ2-2, with 10 positions matching TRBD2. Germline V gene lookup returns CDR1 LGHDT and CDR2 YNNKEL (reference sequence). The CDR3 totals 16 residues. The CDR3 protein is CASSHYSGGNAGELFF. In DNA, the CDR3 is TGTGCCAGCAGCCACTATAGCGGGGGGAACGCCGGGGAGCTGTTTTTT.

This chain links TRBV29-1 with TRBJ2-1; unclear D gene. CDR1 is SQVTM and CDR2 is ANQGSEA in the germline V gene. CDR3 length: 15 amino acids. Trimming removed 1 base at V and 0 bases at J, with 10 bases between. CDR3 residues: CSVEGGYSSYNEQFF. In nucleotides, the CDR3 is TGCAGCGTTGAAGGTGGGTACAGCTCCTACAATGAGCAGTTCTTC.

The chain recombines TRBV15 with TRBJ2-1; D is undetermined. The CDR3 extends over 14 amino acids. Trimming cost V 0 bases and J 9 bases, with 12 bases left between them. Germline CDR1 LNHNV, CDR2 YYDKDF (reference sequence). CDR3 nucleotides: TGTGCCACCAGCAGAGACCCCGTGGGCGGTGAGCAGTTCTTC. The encoded protein is CATSRDPVGGEQFF.

The chain employs TRBV4-1 and TRBJ2-1; D is tentatively TRBD1 or TRBD2 (5 bases each). V gave up 3 bases and J gave up 4 bases, with 16 bases separating them. The CDR3 loop spans 16 amino acids. The germline CDR1 and CDR2 sequences are MGHRA and YSYEKL. The CDR3, as DNA: TGCGCCAGCAGCCACACCCGGGGACCCGGGTACAATGAGCAGTTCTTC. Residues: CASSHTRGPGYNEQFF.